This TCR beta chain is drawn from a study of response to subunit inactivated influenza vaccine. The germline V gene encodes CDR1 SQVTM and CDR2 ANQGSEA. CDR3 length equals 13 residues. J lost 10 bases, V lost 6 bases, and 12 bases had no gene match. TCRdb ran MiXCR on the RT-PCR reads and lists one entry per CDR3 protein. The repertoire holds 530,000 or so distinct CDR3 sequences, approximately 10% seen once, with roughly 10% in the top ten. This clonotype was seen ten or more times. The chain uses TRBV29-1 and TRBJ2-7, with 10 bases aligning to TRBD1. The starting material was PBMCs from blood, obtained on the day of vaccination. The receptor was derived from a man aged 50 or older who received an inactivated influenza vaccine. This chain's CDR3 is CSVSGTGETEQYF. The CDR3 nucleotides are TGCAGCGTCTCCGGGACAGGGGAAACGGAACAGTACTTC.